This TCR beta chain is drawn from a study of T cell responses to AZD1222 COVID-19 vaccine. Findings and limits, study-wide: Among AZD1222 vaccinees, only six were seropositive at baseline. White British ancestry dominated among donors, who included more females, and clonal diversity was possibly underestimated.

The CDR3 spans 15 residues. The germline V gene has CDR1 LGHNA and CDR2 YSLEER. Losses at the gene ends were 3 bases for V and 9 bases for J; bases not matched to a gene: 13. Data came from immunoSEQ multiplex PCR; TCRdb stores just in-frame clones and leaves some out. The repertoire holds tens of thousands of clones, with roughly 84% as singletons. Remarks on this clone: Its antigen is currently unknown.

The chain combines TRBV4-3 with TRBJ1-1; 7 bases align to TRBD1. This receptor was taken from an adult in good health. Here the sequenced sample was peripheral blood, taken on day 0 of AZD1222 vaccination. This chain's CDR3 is CASSQGPGQTIQAFF. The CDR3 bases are TGCGCCAGCAGCCAGGGACCGGGACAGACAATACAAGCTTTCTTT.